These 19 T cell receptor beta chains share one sample of origin, sequenced in a study of control samples from healthy donors and cancer patients. Sequenced by immunoSEQ multiplex PCR; TCRdb stores in-frame clones only, minus some. The sample totals some 190,000 clones; its top ten clones hold more than 2%. The specimen sequenced was blood. Source of these receptors: a woman between 25 and 40 years old in good health.

Comment on this clone: An end of the junction differs from the germline gene, which may be a read error. The chain couples TRBV29-1 to TRBJ2-1; 7 bases match TRBD2. Looked up from germline, CDR1 is SQVTM and CDR2 is ANQGSEA. The CDR3 runs to 13 residues. CDR3 region: CSVEGTSDLSSIF. In nucleotides, the CDR3 is TGCAGCGTTGAAGGGACTAGTGACCTTAGCAGTATCTTC.

As regards this clone: One junction end does not reproduce the germline sequence, and a read error may be involved. The chain joins TRBV7-7 to TRBJ2-5; D gene uncertain. The CDR3 runs 13 residues. Germline CDR1 and CDR2: SSHAT and FNYEAQ (reference sequence). CDR3 nucleotides: TGTGCTAGCAGCATTACGGCTGGTGGTGACCAGTACTTC. Translated: CASSITAGGDQYF.

This chain uses TRBV2 with TRBJ1-1; 10 positions agree with TRBD1. CDR3 length: 15 amino acids. Losses at the gene ends were 4 bases for V and 3 bases for J; bases not matched to a gene: 5. Germline CDR1 SNHLY, CDR2 FYNNEI. The CDR3, as DNA: TGTGCCAGCAGTGGGGACAGGGGTGCTTACACTGAAGCTTTCTTT. It is translated as CASSGDRGAYTEAFF. The full variable domain, with the rest looked up from reference TRBV2 and TRBJ1-1, is EPEVTQTPSHQVTQMGQEVILRCVPISNHLYFYWYRQILGQKVEFLVSFYNNEISEKSEIFDDQFSVERPDGSNFTLKIRSTKLEDSAMYFCASSGDRGAYTEAFFGQGTRLTVV.

The chain is built from TRBV7-3 and TRBJ1-2; 10 nucleotides line up with TRBD1. The V gene's germline CDR1 is SGHTA and CDR2 FQGTGA. V lost 5 bases, J lost 4 bases, and 13 bases stayed unmatched. This CDR3 comprises 17 residues. The DNA for the CDR3 is TGTGCCAGCAGCCACCCGGGACAGGGGAGAGGAAGCTATGGCTACACCTTC. Amino acids: CASSHPGQGRGSYGYTF.

The chain couples TRBV6-6 to TRBJ2-3; 14 nucleotides align to TRBD2. The CDR3 has 15 residues. Per germline, CDR1 MNHNY and CDR2 SVGAGI (reference sequence). Trimming took 11 bases from V and 6 from J; bases not matched to a gene: 10. CDR3 loop: CAGHRLAGGLDTQYF. CDR3 nucleotides: TGTGCCGGCCATCGACTAGCGGGGGGGTTGGATACGCAGTATTTT.

This chain connects TRBV24-1 to TRBJ1-2; no clear D. Per the germline V gene, CDR1 is KGHDR and CDR2 is SFDVKD. Trimming stripped 3 bases from V and 4 bases from J, with 32 bases between. The CDR3 sequence is 21 residues long. The CDR3 DNA reads as TGTGCCACCAGTGATGTAGAAAAGCTCAAGTGGGTATTTTTGACCCCCTATGGCTACACCTTC. Its translation is CATSDVEKLKWVFLTPYGYTF.

The chain couples TRBV29-1 to TRBJ2-7; TRBD1 aligns across 7 bases. The CDR3 is made up of 12 amino acids. Germline CDR1 and CDR2: SQVTM and ANQGSEA. With 7 bases clipped from V and 8 bases from J, the junction kept 11 bases outside the gene matches. This CDR3 reads CSAGTDYAQQYF. The CDR3 DNA reads as TGCAGCGCCGGGACAGACTACGCCCAGCAGTACTTC.

CDR3 in DNA: TGTGCCAGCTCACCCCGGACTAGCGGGGGGCGGGACGAGCAGTACTTC. Residues: CASSPRTSGGRDEQYF. This chain uses TRBV18 with TRBJ2-7, with 14 bases that match TRBD2. The CDR3 spans 16 residues. CDR1 is KGHSH, CDR2 LQKENI, per germline. J was trimmed by 5 bases and V by 3 bases; bases with no gene match: 6.

V and J are TRBV28 and TRBJ1-6; TRBD1 is a possible D gene (5 bases). V lost 2 bases and J lost 11, with 13 bases in between. Germline CDR1 is MDHEN and CDR2 is SYDVKM. The CDR3 has 14 amino acids. Here the CDR3 DNA reads TGTGCCAGCAGTTTAGGGGGAGATGCGACACCCCTCCACTTT. As protein: CASSLGGDATPLHF.

The chain links TRBV5-1 to TRBJ1-3; 8 nucleotides agree with TRBD1. The V gene end was trimmed by 1 base and the J gene end by 0 bases; junction bases not matched to a gene: 12. Germline V lookup: CDR1 SGHRS, CDR2 YFSETQ. The CDR3 runs to 19 residues. CDR3 sequence (DNA): TGCGCCAGCAGCTTGTTAGGACAGGGACTAAGGAGCTCTGGAAACACCATATATTTT. Protein product: CASSLLGQGLRSSGNTIYF.

The V and J genes are TRBV5-1 and TRBJ2-7; either TRBD1 or TRBD2 may supply D (5 bases each). This CDR3 spans 15 amino acids. Trimming removed 3 bases from V and 0 bases from J, with 13 bases in between. Germline V lookup: CDR1 SGHRS, CDR2 YFSETQ. Written as DNA, the CDR3 is TGCGCCAGCAGCTGGGGGACGAGTAGCTCCTACGAGCAGTACTTC. Translated: CASSWGTSSSYEQYF.

The chain recombines TRBV5-1 with TRBJ2-3, with D unresolved. Germline V lookup: CDR1 SGHRS, CDR2 YFSETQ. V was clipped by 3 bases and J by 2 bases, with 13 bases between them. CDR3 length equals 15 residues. CDR3 bases: TGCGCCAGCAGCTCCACCGGTAAATCCACAGATACGCAGTATTTT. Encoded protein: CASSSTGKSTDTQYF.

V gene TRBV9 combines with J gene TRBJ1-2, with TRBD1 identical over 9 bases. The CDR3 runs 16 residues. Germline CDR1 is SGDLS and CDR2 is YYNGEE. J gave up 2 bases and V 4 bases, and 9 bases lay outside the gene matches. This CDR3 reads CASSPSPDRGNYGYTF. Written as DNA, the CDR3 is TGTGCCAGCAGCCCCTCACCTGACAGGGGGAACTATGGCTACACCTTC. Together with reference TRBV9 and TRBJ1-2, the CDR3 gives the full variable domain: DSGVTQTPKHLITATGQRVTLRCSPRSGDLSVYWYQQSLDQGLQFLIQYYNGEERAKGNILERFSAQQFPDLHSELNLSSLELGDSALYFCASSPSPDRGNYGYTFGSGTRLTVV.

The J gene is TRBJ2-3, the V gene TRBV19, with TRBD1 matching 9 bases. The CDR3 is made up of 19 amino acids. Germline V gene sequence: CDR1 LNHDA, CDR2 SQIVND (reference sequence). V gave up 6 bases and J gave up 3 bases; unmatched junction bases: 19. The CDR3 coding sequence is TGTGCCAGTAGATGGAACACAGGGGGCGAGTTCGATGTAACAGATACGCAGTATTTT. Residues: CASRWNTGGEFDVTDTQYF. The full variable domain, its missing parts supplied by reference TRBV19 and TRBJ2-3, is DGGITQSPKYLFRKEGQNVTLSCEQNLNHDAMYWYRQDPGQGLRLIYYSQIVNDFQKGDIAEGYSVSREKKESFPLTVTSAQKNPTAFYLCASRWNTGGEFDVTDTQYFGPGTRLTVL.

V is TRBV3-1 (or the pseudogene TRBV3-2) and J is TRBJ2-7, with 11 bases aligning to TRBD1. V shed 3 bases and J 13 bases; nucleotides not matched to a gene: 17. CDR3 length equals 16 residues. In germline, CDR1 is LGHDT, CDR2 YNNKEL (reference sequence). Here the CDR3 reads CASSHTGTGGLAVTYF. DNA for the CDR3: TGTGCCAGCAGCCACACCGGGACAGGGGGTCTAGCGGTGACATACTTC.

The gene calls are TRBV5-1 and TRBJ2-1, with TRBD2 matching 8 bases. The junction had 8 bases not matched to a gene; V was cut back by 4 bases and J by 5 bases. CDR1 is SGHRS, CDR2 YFSETQ, per germline. CDR3 size: 15 residues. Here the CDR3 DNA reads TGCGCCAGCAGCCAAAGGACTAGCAATAACAATGAGCAGTTCTTC. Translation: CASSQRTSNNNEQFF. Full variable domain (missing parts from reference TRBV5-1 and TRBJ2-1): KAGVTQTPRYLIKTRGQQVTLSCSPISGHRSVSWYQQTPGQGLQFLFEYFSETQRNKGNFPGRFSGRQFSNSRSEMNVSTLELGDSALYLCASSQRTSNNNEQFFGPGTRLTVL.

This rearrangement joins TRBV3-1 (or the pseudogene TRBV3-2) to TRBJ2-5; either TRBD1 or TRBD2 may fit D (6 bases each). The ends were cut back, 4 bases at V and 6 bases at J, with 24 bases in the middle. CDR1 LGHDT and CDR2 YNNKEL come from the germline V gene (reference sequence). This CDR3 is built from 17 residues. CDR3 loop: CASSRDPNFRGDKTQYF. CDR3 nucleotides: TGTGCCAGCAGCCGAGATCCGAACTTTAGGGGGGATAAGACCCAGTACTTC.

The chain joins TRBV9 to TRBJ2-1, with 7 bases identical to TRBD1. V was pared by 3 bases and J by 2 bases, with 11 bases of the junction left unmatched. The CDR3 is 17 amino acids. Germline V lookup: CDR1 SGDLS, CDR2 YYNGEE. The CDR3 bases are TGTGCCAGCAGCGCGGTGCCGACAGGGATGGCCTACAATGAGCAGTTCTTC. Protein product: CASSAVPTGMAYNEQFF.

The chain couples TRBV27 to TRBJ2-2, with a possible D match to TRBD1 (5 bases). CDR1 and CDR2 from the germline V gene are MNHEY and SMNVEV (reference sequence). V was shortened by 6 bases and J by 6 bases, with 11 bases between the two germline ends. CDR3 length: 13 residues. CDR3 in DNA: TGTGCCAGCAGCTTTTCAGGGTCCGGGGAGCTGTTTTTT. Translated: CASSFSGSGELFF.